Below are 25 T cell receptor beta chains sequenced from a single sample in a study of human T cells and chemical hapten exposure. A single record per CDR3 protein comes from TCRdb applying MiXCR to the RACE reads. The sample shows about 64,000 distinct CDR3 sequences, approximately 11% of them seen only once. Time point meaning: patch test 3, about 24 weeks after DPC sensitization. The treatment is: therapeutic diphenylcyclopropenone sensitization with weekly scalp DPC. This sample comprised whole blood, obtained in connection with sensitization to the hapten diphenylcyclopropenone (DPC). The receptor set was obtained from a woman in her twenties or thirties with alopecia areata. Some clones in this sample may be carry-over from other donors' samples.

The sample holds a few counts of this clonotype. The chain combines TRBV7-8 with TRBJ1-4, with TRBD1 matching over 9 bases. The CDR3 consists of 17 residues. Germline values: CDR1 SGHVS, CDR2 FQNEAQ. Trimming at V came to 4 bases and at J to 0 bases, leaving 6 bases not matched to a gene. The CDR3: CASSSPRQGATNEKLFF. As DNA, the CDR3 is TGTGCCAGCAGCTCTCCTCGACAGGGGGCAACTAATGAAAAACTGTTTTTT. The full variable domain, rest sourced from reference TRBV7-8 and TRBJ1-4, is GAGVSQSPRYKVAKRGQDVALRCDPISGHVSLFWYQQALGQGPEFLTYFQNEAQLDKSGLPSDRFFAERPEGSVSTLKIQRTQQEDSAVYLCASSSPRQGATNEKLFFGSGTQLSVL.

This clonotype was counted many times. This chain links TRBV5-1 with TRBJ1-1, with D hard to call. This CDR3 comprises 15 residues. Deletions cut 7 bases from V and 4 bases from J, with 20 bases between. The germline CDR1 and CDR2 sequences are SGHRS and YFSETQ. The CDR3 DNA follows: TGCGCCAGCGGATCCCTGGGATCCTTGGGCACTGAAGCTTTCTTT. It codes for CASGSLGSLGTEAFF.

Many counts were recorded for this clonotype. The CDR3 is CATSRARDREEKLFF. The CDR3 DNA follows: TGTGCCACCAGCAGAGCCCGGGACAGGGAGGAAAAACTGTTTTTT. The chain carries TRBV15 and TRBJ1-4, with 9 positions matching TRBD1. J lost 8 bases, V lost 1 base, and 5 bases had no gene match. In germline, CDR1 is LNHNV, CDR2 YYDKDF (reference sequence). CDR3 size: 15 residues.

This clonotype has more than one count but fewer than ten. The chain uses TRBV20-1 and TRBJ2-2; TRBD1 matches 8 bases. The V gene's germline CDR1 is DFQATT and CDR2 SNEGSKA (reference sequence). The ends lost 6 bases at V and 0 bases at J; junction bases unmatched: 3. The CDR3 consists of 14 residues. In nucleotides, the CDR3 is TGCAGTGCCAGGGGGCGGACGAACACCGGGGAGCTGTTTTTT. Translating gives CSARGRTNTGELFF.

The CDR3 DNA follows: TGTGCCAGCTCAGGGCAGGGGGCAGGGAGCAATCAGCCCCAGCATTTT. Its translation is CASSGQGAGSNQPQHF. This chain uses TRBV18 with TRBJ1-5, with 8 bases matching TRBD1. With 5 bases clipped from V and 1 base from J, the junction kept 7 bases outside the gene matches. Per germline, CDR1 KGHSH and CDR2 LQKENI. The CDR3 is made up of 16 amino acids.

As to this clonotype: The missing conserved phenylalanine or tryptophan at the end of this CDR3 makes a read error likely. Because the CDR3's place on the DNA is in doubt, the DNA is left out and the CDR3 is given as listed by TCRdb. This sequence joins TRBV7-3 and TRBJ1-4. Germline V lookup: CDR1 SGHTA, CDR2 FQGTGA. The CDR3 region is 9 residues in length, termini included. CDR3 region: CASSFFITP.

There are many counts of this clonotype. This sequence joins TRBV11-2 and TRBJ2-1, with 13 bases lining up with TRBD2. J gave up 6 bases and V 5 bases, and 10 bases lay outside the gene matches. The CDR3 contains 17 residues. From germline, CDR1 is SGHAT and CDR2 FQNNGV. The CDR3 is CASSPLGLAGVVNEQFF. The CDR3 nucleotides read TGTGCCAGCAGCCCCCTCGGACTAGCGGGAGTCGTCAATGAGCAGTTCTTC.

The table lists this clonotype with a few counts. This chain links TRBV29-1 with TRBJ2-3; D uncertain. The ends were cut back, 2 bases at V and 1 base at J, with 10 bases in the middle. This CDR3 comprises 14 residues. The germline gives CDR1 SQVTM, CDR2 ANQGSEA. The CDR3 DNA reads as TGCAGCGTTGAAAATAGCCCTGGCACAGATACGCAGTATTTT. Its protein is CSVENSPGTDTQYF.

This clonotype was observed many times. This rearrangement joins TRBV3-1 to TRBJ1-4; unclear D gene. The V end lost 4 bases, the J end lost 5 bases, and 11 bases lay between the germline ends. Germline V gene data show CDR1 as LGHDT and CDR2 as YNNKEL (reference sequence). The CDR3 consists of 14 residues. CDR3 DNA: TGTGCCAGCAGCCGCGCTGGGCAGAATGAAAAACTGTTTTTT. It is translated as CASSRAGQNEKLFF.

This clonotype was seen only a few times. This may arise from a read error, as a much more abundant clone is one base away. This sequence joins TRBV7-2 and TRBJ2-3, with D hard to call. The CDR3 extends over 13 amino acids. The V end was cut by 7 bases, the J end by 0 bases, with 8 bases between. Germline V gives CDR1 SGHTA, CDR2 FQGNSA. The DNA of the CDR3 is TGTGCCAGCACCCCGACTAGCACAGATACGCAGTATTTT. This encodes CASTPTSTDTQYF.

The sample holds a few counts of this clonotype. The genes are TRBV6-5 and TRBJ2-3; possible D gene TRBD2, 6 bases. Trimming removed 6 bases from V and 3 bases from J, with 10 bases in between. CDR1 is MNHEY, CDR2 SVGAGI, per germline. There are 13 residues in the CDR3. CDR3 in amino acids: CASSKAGTDTQYF. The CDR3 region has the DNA TGTGCCAGCAGCAAGGCGGGGACAGATACGCAGTATTTT.

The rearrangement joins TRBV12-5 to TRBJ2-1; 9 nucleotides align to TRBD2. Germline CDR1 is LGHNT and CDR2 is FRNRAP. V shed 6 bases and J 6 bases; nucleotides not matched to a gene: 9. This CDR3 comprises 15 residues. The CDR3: CASGPGLAPGNEQFF. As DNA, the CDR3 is TGTGCTAGTGGCCCGGGACTAGCTCCCGGCAATGAGCAGTTCTTC. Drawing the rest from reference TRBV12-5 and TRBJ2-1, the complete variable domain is DARVTQTPRHKVTEMGQEVTMRCQPILGHNTVFWYRQTMMQGLELLAYFRNRAPLDDSGMPKDRFSAEMPDATLATLKIQPSEPRDSAVYFCASGPGLAPGNEQFFGPGTRLTVL.

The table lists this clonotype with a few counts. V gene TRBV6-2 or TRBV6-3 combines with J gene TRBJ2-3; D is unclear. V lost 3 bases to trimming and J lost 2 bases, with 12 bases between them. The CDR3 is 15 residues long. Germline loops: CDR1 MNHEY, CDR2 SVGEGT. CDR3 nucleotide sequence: TGTGCCAGCAGTTATTGCCTGATTTACACAGATACGCAGTATTTT. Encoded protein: CASSYCLIYTDTQYF.

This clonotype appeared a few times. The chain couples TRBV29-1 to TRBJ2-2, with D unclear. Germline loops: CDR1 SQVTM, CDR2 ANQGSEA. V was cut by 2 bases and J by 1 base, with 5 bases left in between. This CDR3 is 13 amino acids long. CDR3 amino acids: CSVEPMNTGELFF. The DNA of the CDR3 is TGCAGCGTTGAACCTATGAACACCGGGGAGCTGTTTTTT.

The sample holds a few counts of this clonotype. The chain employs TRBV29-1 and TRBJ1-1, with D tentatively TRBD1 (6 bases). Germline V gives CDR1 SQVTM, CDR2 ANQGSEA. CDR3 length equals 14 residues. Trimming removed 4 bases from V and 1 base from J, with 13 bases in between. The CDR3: CSVGFEGGNTEAFF. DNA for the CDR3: TGCAGCGTTGGGTTCGAGGGGGGGAACACTGAAGCTTTCTTT.

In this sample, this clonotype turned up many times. This CDR3 reads CASSLGLQETQYF. The CDR3 coding sequence is TGTGCCAGCAGCTTAGGCCTTCAAGAGACCCAGTACTTC. The V call is TRBV7-2, the J call TRBJ2-5; D not certain. The CDR3 spans 13 residues. Per the germline V gene, CDR1 is SGHTA and CDR2 is FQGNSA. V was pared by 1 base and J by 2 bases, with 5 bases between.

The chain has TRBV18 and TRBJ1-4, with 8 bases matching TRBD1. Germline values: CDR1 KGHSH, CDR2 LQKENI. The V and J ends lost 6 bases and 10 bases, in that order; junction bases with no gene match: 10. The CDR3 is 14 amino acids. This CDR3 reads CASSADRADVKLFF. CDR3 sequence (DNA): TGTGCCAGCTCCGCGGACAGGGCGGATGTAAAACTGTTTTTT. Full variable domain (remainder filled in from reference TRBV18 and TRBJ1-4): NAGVMQNPRHLVRRRGQEARLRCSPMKGHSHVYWYRQLPEEGLKFMVYLQKENIIDESGMPKERFSAEFPKEGPSILRIQQVVRGDSAAYFCASSADRADVKLFFGSGTQLSVL.

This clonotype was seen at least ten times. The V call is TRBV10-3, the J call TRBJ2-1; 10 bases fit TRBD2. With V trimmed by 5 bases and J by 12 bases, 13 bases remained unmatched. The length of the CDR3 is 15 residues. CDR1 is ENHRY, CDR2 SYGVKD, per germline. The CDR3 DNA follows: TGTGCCATCAGTCATTCGGGACTAGCGTCCCCAGGGCAGTTCTTC. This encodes CAISHSGLASPGQFF.

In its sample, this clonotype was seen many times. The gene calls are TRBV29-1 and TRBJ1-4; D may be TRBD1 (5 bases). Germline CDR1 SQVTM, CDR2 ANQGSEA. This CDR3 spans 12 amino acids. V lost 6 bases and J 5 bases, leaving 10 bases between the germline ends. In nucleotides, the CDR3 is TGCAGCGTGAGGGACGGGAATGAAAAACTGTTTTTT. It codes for CSVRDGNEKLFF.

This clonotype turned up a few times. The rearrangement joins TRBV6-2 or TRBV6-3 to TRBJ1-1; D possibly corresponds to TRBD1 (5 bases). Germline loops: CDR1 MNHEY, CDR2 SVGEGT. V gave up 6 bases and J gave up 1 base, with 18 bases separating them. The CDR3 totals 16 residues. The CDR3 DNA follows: TGTGCCAGCAGGGGGCAAGTCAGTGCCCAGAACACTGAAGCTTTCTTT. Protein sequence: CASRGQVSAQNTEAFF.

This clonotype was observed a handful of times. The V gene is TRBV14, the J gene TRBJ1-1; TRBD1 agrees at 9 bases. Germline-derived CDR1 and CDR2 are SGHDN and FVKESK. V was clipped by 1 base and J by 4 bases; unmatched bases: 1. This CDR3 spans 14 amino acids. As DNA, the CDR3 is TGTGCCAGCAGCCAAGGACAGGGGGGCACTGAAGCTTTCTTT. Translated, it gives CASSQGQGGTEAFF.

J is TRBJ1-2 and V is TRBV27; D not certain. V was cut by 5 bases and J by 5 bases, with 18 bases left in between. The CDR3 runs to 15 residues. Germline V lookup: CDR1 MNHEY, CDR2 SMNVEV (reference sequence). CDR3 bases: TGTGCCAGCAGTCCCCGACGTACCCCCTGGTATGGCTACACCTTC. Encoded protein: CASSPRRTPWYGYTF.

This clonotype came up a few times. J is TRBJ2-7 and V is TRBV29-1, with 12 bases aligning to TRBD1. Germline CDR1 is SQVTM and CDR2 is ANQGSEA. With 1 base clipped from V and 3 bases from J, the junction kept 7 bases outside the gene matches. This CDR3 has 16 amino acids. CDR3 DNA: TGCAGCGTTGAAGGGCGCGGGACAGGGGGCGGCTACGAGCAGTACTTC. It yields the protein CSVEGRGTGGGYEQYF.

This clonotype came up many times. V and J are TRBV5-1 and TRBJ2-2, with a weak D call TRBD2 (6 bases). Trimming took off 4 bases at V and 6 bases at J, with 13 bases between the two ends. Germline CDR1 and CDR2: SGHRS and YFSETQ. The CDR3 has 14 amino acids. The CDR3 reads CASSDRLGSGELFF. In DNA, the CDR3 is TGCGCCAGCAGCGACCGACTAGGCTCCGGGGAGCTGTTTTTT.

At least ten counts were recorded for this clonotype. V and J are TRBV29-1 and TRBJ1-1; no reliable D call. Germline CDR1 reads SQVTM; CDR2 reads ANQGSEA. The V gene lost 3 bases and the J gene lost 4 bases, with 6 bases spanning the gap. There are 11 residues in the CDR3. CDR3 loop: CSVDRTTEAFF. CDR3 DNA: TGCAGCGTTGATCGGACCACTGAAGCTTTCTTT.